Sequencing of this TCR beta chain was carried out in a study of beta chain features in type 1 diabetes. This clone came up a few times. The isolated RNA, all of it, was reverse transcribed, so expressed TCRB transcripts were what got sequenced. Profiled with immunoSEQ multiplex PCR; TCRdb holds only in-frame clones, not every one. The sample includes 390,000 or so clones, roughly 14% seen only once; the top ten take 0.035% to 0.045%. The sequenced sample was naive CD4+ T cells from blood. The receptor's source is a man aged 25 to 45 in good health.

The CDR3 region has the DNA TGTGCCACCAGCCTGGACAGTCTGAGGCCACCCCAGCATTTT. This translates into CATSLDSLRPPQHF. The rearrangement links TRBV15 to TRBJ1-5, with a possible D match to TRBD1 (6 bases). Per the germline V gene, CDR1 is LNHNV and CDR2 is YYDKDF (reference sequence). The CDR3 is 14 residues long. Trimming pared 5 bases from V and 10 bases from J, leaving 18 bases between.